The 14 T cell receptor beta chains in this list originate from one sample, sequenced in a study of T cell repertoires in cytomegalovirus infection. MiXCR was run by TCRdb on the reads, yielding one entry per CDR3 protein. Among about 200,000 distinct CDR3 sequences, roughly 9% were seen once, and the ten largest hold about 5%. The sequenced material came from PBMCs. Receptors originate from a human donor in good health (CMV status not recorded). Some clones in this sample may be carry-over from other donors' samples.

There are many counts of this clonotype. This chain joins TRBV6-2 or TRBV6-3 and TRBJ1-1; the D is unclear. Looked up from germline, CDR1 is MNHEY and CDR2 is SVGEGT. V shed 7 bases and J shed 8 bases, with 20 bases lying between them. The CDR3 contains 14 residues. CDR3 residues: CASIGKGRPGEAFF. CDR3 sequence (DNA): TGTGCCAGCATCGGTAAGGGAAGGCCGGGGGAAGCTTTCTTT.

The rearrangement joins TRBV29-1 to TRBJ1-5, with 7 positions matching TRBD1. The CDR3 is 13 residues long. CDR1 and CDR2 from the germline V gene are SQVTM and ANQGSEA. With V trimmed by 6 bases and J by 3 bases, 5 bases remained unmatched. Written as DNA, the CDR3 is TGCAGCGTGGGACAGTCCCCCAATCAGCCCCAGCATTTT. It translates to CSVGQSPNQPQHF.

As for this clonotype: A single base separates this from a much larger clone, so it may be a read error. The rearrangement uses TRBV14 and TRBJ2-5; tentatively, D is TRBD2 (6 bases). Looked up from germline, CDR1 is SGHDN and CDR2 is FVKESK. The V end lost 2 bases, the J end lost 3 bases, and 10 bases lay between the germline ends. The length of the CDR3 is 14 residues. For the CDR3, the DNA is TGTGCCAGCAGCCAATGGTGGGGGGAAGAGACCCAGTACTTC. Residues: CASSQWWGEETQYF.

This clonotype was detected a few times. The genes are TRBV5-1 and TRBJ2-1; D remains unclear. The CDR3 length is 13 residues. Deletions cut 0 bases from V and 7 bases from J, with 8 bases between. Germline loops: CDR1 SGHRS, CDR2 YFSETQ. The DNA for the CDR3 is TGCGCCAGCAGCTTGGTTCTTGAGAATGAGCAGTTCTTC. This translates into CASSLVLENEQFF.

This clonotype was detected many times. The V gene is TRBV5-1, the J gene TRBJ1-2; D is unclear. V was clipped by 4 bases and J by 4 bases, with 17 bases between them. Germline CDR1 SGHRS, CDR2 YFSETQ. CDR3 size: 15 residues. In DNA form, the CDR3 reads TGCGCCAGCAGCCGTAACAGCCAGGATATCTATGGCTACACCTTC. The encoded protein is CASSRNSQDIYGYTF.

In this sample, this clonotype turned up many times. V usage is TRBV11-2 and J usage is TRBJ1-4; no clear D gene. The CDR3 spans 15 residues. V was cut by 5 bases and J by 8 bases, with 18 bases left in between. Germline V lookup: CDR1 SGHAT, CDR2 FQNNGV. CDR3 protein: CASSNGMVPGEKLFF. Here the CDR3 DNA reads TGTGCCAGCAGCAACGGTATGGTCCCAGGCGAAAAACTGTTTTTT. Complete variable domain (other parts from reference TRBV11-2 and TRBJ1-4): EAGVAQSPRYKIIEKRQSVAFWCNPISGHATLYWYQQILGQGPKLLIQFQNNGVVDDSQLPKDRFSAERLKGVDSTLKIQPAKLEDSAVYLCASSNGMVPGEKLFFGSGTQLSVL.

This clonotype has a handful of counts. The chain links TRBV29-1 to TRBJ1-1; the D gene is possibly TRBD1 (5 bases). CDR3 size: 14 residues. V was shortened by 4 bases and J by 6 bases, with 18 bases between the two germline ends. Per the germline V gene, CDR1 is SQVTM and CDR2 is ANQGSEA. CDR3 region: CSVGREGRGAEAFF. DNA for the CDR3: TGCAGCGTTGGGAGGGAGGGGCGCGGGGCTGAAGCTTTCTTT.

This clonotype was recorded many times. This chain connects TRBV7-2 to TRBJ2-7; 11 bases are shared with TRBD1. V lost 5 bases and J lost 4; bases outside the gene matches: 7. The CDR3 is 15 residues long. Germline V gene data show CDR1 as SGHTA and CDR2 as FQGNSA. CDR3 nucleotide sequence: TGTGCCAGCAGCCCCTCTTGGGACAGGGGGTACGAGCAGTACTTC. Its protein product is CASSPSWDRGYEQYF. Full variable domain (rest looked up from reference TRBV7-2 and TRBJ2-7): GAGVSQSPSNKVTEKGKDVELRCDPISGHTALYWYRQSLGQGLEFLIYFQGNSAPDKSGLPSDRFSAERTGGSVSTLTIQRTQQEDSAVYLCASSPSWDRGYEQYFGPGTRLTVT.

This clonotype was seen many times. The chain has TRBV15 and TRBJ1-2, with unresolved D. V shed 5 bases and J shed 7 bases, with 20 bases lying between them. This CDR3 has 15 amino acids. Germline V gives CDR1 LNHNV, CDR2 YYDKDF (reference sequence). CDR3 nucleotides: TGTGCCACCAGCGGTGGGGAGGCCCAGAGTAGTGGCTACACCTTC. Encoded protein: CATSGGEAQSSGYTF. The full variable domain, with the rest looked up from reference TRBV15 and TRBJ1-2, is DAMVIQNPRYQVTQFGKPVTLSCSQTLNHNVMYWYQQKSSQAPKLLFHYYDKDFNNEADTPDNFQSRRPNTSFCFLDIRSPGLGDTAMYLCATSGGEAQSSGYTFGSGTRLTVV.

This clonotype was observed a handful of times. The chain has TRBV18 and TRBJ2-2; D remains unclear. V lost 3 bases to trimming and J lost 5 bases, with 10 bases between them. The CDR3 contains 14 residues. Looked up from germline, CDR1 is KGHSH and CDR2 is LQKENI. CDR3 loop: CASSPRTLTGELFF. As DNA, the CDR3 is TGTGCCAGCTCACCTCGGACCTTGACCGGGGAGCTGTTTTTT.

V and J are TRBV20-1 and TRBJ2-1; TRBD2 aligns across 9 bases. The trim removed 1 base at V and 9 bases at J, leaving 13 bases unmatched. Germline CDR1 is DFQATT and CDR2 is SNEGSKA (reference sequence). The length of the CDR3 is 16 residues. The CDR3 bases are TGCAGTGCTAGAGCCGTGGGTTTAGCGGGAGCGGGTGAGCAGTTCTTC. Amino acid sequence: CSARAVGLAGAGEQFF.

V and J are TRBV28 and TRBJ1-1; the match to TRBD1 covers 7 bases. V lost 4 bases, J lost 1 base, and 9 bases stayed unmatched. The V gene's germline CDR1 is MDHEN and CDR2 SYDVKM. CDR3 length: 16 residues. Written as DNA, the CDR3 is TGTGCCAGCAGTTGGAGGGACAGCTGGTCGAACACTGAAGCTTTCTTT. Translating gives CASSWRDSWSNTEAFF.

This clonotype was detected ten times or more. This sequence joins TRBV18 and TRBJ2-1; 7 bases line up with TRBD2. This CDR3 region has 14 residues. Germline CDR1 and CDR2: KGHSH and LQKENI. V was pared by 4 bases and J by 10 bases, with 10 bases of the junction left unmatched. CDR3 amino acids: CASSLRAGVREQFF. CDR3 sequence (DNA): TGTGCCAGCTCACTCAGGGCGGGAGTCCGCGAGCAGTTCTTC.

This clonotype was seen repeatedly, ten times or more. This chain joins TRBV14 and TRBJ1-2, with D unclear. The CDR3 length is 11 residues. CDR1 and CDR2 from the germline V gene are SGHDN and FVKESK. Trimming took off 0 bases at V and 5 bases at J, with 1 base between the two ends. CDR3 in amino acids: CASSQDYGYTF. Written as DNA, the CDR3 is TGTGCCAGCAGCCAAGATTATGGCTACACCTTC.